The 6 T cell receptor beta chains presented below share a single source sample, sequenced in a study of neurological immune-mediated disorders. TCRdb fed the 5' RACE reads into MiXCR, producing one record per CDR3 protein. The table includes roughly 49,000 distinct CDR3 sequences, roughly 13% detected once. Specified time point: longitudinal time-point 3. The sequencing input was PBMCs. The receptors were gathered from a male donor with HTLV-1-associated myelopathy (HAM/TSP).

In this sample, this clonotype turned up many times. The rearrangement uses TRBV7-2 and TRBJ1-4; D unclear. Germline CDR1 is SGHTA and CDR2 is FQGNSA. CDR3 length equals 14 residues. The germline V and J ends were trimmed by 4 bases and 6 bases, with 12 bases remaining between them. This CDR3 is CASSSGPTYEKLFF. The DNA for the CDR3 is TGTGCCAGCAGCTCGGGCCCTACCTATGAAAAACTGTTTTTT.

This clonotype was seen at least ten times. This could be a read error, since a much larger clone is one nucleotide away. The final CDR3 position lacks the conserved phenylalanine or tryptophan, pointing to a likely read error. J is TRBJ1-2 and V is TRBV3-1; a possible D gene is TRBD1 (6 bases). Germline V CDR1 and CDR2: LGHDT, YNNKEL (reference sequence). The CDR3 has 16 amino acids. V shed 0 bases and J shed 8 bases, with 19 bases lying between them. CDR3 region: CASSQEWETGIYGYTL. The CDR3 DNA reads TGTGCCAGCAGCCAAGAATGGGAAACAGGGATCTACGGCTACACCCTC.

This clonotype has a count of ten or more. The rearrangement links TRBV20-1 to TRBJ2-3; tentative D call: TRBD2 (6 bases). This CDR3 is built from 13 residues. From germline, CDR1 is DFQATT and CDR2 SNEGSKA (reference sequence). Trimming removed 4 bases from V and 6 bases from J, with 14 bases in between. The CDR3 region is CSAKGGNRDTQYF. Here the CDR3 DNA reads TGCAGTGCTAAAGGAGGGAACCGGGATACGCAGTATTTT.

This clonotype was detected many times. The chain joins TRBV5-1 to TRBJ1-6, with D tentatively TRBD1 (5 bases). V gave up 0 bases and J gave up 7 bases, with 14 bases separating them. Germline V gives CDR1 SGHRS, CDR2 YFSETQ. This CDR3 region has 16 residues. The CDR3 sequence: CASSLATSGANSPLHF. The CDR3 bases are TGCGCCAGCAGCTTGGCGACCAGCGGGGCCAATTCACCCCTCCACTTT.

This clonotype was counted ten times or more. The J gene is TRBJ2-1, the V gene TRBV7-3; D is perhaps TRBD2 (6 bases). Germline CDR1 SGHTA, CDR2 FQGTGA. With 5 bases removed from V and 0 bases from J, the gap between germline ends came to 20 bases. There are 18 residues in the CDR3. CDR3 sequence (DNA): TGTGCCAGCAGCATAAGGGTGGCGGGGATTAGCTCCTACAATGAGCAGTTCTTC. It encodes CASSIRVAGISSYNEQFF.

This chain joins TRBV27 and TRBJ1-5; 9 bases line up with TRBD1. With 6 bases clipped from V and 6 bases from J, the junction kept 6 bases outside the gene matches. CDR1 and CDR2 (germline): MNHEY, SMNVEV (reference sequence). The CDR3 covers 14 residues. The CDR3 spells CASRRTGDAQPQHF. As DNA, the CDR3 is TGTGCCAGCAGACGGACAGGGGACGCTCAGCCCCAGCATTTT.